This is a list of T cell receptor beta chains from one sample in a study of T cells in Graves' hyperthyroidism and ophthalmopathy. MiXCR, run by TCRdb on the multiplex PCR reads, gives a single entry per CDR3 protein. The sample shows hundreds of thousands of distinct CDR3 sequences, around 15% of them seen only once. The sample consisted of blood. These receptors all come from a woman aged 18-29 years with Graves' hyperthyroidism. The CDR3 runs from the conserved cysteine through the conserved F or W.

TRBV7-9 | CASSLLSGTTYEQYF
TRBV6-2/TRBV6-3 | CASRNRAGFRMNTEAFF
TRBV12-3/TRBV12-4 | CASSQTSGRAEQFF
TRBV6-1 | CASRQGFNYGYTF
TRBV6-2/TRBV6-3 | CASRRDGYSNQPQHF
TRBV19 | CAGSIVAEIRDTQYF
TRBV24-1 | CATSANRGTDNEQFF
TRBV4-3 | CASSQDSEGGLLGNTIYF
TRBV7-8 | CASSLRGVNEQYF
TRBV20-1 | CSARATVGDTQYF
TRBV3-1 | CASSHDNWGLAVYEQYF
TRBV9 | CASSVARVPPSGIAGYTF
TRBV7-2 | CASSLVVQASYNEQFF
TRBV30 | CASTGTGGPNYGYTF
TRBV29-1 | CSVVGRGQGTGNTIYF
TRBV28 | CASSLIDGVDTEAFF
TRBV30 | CACWGLAGHTGELFF
TRBV30 | CAWSVKPSRGHAEAFF
TRBV20-1 | CSARADQAQGYGYTF
TRBV7-2 | CASRLIGTSGTGEQYF
TRBV4-3 | CASSQERDRTYEQYF
TRBV7-9 | CASSRAWSGGETQYF
TRBV18 | CASSPPAMPEAFF